This TCR beta chain is drawn from a study of vaccination and CD4 T cells after COVID-19. Study-wide findings and caveats: Convalescent patients' vaccine-specific clones were spike mono-reactive in 304 of 307 cases. The appearance of a median approximately 85% of reactive clones in convalescent patients occurred only post-vaccination.

Noted time point: late sampling 161 to 241 days after vaccination in three convalescent patients. About this clonotype itself: What it binds is unknown.

TCRdb processed the PCR reads anew with MiXCR; each CDR3 protein has one entry. The table records 30,000 to 40,000 distinct CDR3 sequences, about 35% of them present only once. CDR3 length: 15 residues. CDR1 and CDR2 from the germline V gene are SEHNR and FQNEAQ (reference sequence). V gave up 5 bases and J gave up 2 bases, with 16 bases separating them. This sample comprised CD4+ T cells from blood, obtained about 7 months after SARS-CoV-2 vaccination. V is TRBV7-9 and J is TRBJ2-7; D tentatively fits TRBD1 or TRBD2 (5 bases each). The TCR sequence derives from a human donor who had recovered from COVID-19. The CDR3 bases are TGTGCCAGCAGCCCGTCCACTCAGGGACCCTACGAGCAGTACTTC. Translating it yields CASSPSTQGPYEQYF.